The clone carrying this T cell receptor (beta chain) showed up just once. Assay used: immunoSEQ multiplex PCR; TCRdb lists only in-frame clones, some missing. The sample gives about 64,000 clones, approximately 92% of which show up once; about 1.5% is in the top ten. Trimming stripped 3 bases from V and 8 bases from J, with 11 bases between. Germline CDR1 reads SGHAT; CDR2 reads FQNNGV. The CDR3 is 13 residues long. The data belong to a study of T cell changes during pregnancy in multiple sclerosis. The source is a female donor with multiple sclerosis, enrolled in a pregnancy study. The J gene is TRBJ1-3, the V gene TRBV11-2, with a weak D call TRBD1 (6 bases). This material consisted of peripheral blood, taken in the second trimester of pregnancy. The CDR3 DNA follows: TGTGCCAGCAGCTTCGGACAGTGGGACACCATATATTTT. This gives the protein CASSFGQWDTIYF.